This TCR beta chain was found in a study of T cell responses to AZD1222 COVID-19 vaccine. Study background: Analyses pooled second doses at about 4 or about 12 weeks.

The V end lost 2 bases, the J end lost 4 bases, and 11 bases lay between the germline ends. CDR3 length: 14 residues. The V gene's germline CDR1 is MNHEY and CDR2 SMNVEV (reference sequence). In regard to this clone: What it binds is not known.

Findings and caveats of the study: Two AZD1222 administrations were followed by greater Spike-specific TCR breadth and depth.

TCRdb's copy holds only in-frame clones and misses some; the assay was immunoSEQ multiplex PCR. This table has about 110,000 clones, 87% appearing once. This specimen consisted of peripheral blood, obtained on day 0 of AZD1222 vaccination. The sequence was obtained from an adult in good health. This rearrangement joins TRBV27 to TRBJ1-2; maybe TRBD1 (6 bases). The CDR3 nucleotides read TGTGCCAGCAGTTTAGCGGGGGGCCTCTATGGCTACACCTTC. This sequence encodes CASSLAGGLYGYTF.